This TCR beta chain was identified during a study of long-term antiretroviral therapy in people with HIV. Study findings and constraints: Whereas controls had wider CDR3 length ranges, HIV repertoires had narrower ones. Repertoire composition at all time points was dominated by clones that had expanded before ART. ART preceded a rise in diversity that nonetheless stayed lower than in transplant donor controls.

Germline V lookup: CDR1 PRHDT, CDR2 FYEKMQ (reference sequence). This CDR3 is 15 amino acids long. V shed 0 bases and J shed 3 bases, with 11 bases lying between them. At survey level, the immunoSEQ assay was run in its v3.0 version. Here immunoSEQ multiplex PCR was the method, and the copy in TCRdb shows in-frame clones only, minus some. The table includes tens of thousands of clones, 95% to 96% detected once. On this clone itself: Its target is unknown.

The gene calls are TRBV13 and TRBJ1-1; D ambiguous. Specimen: unsorted PBMCs, collected approximately 6.6 years after starting antiretroviral therapy. This clonotype was obtained from a man under 40 with HIV. The CDR3: CASSLGGSGDTEAFF. In DNA form, the CDR3 reads TGTGCCAGCAGCTTAGGGGGGAGTGGGGACACTGAAGCTTTCTTT.